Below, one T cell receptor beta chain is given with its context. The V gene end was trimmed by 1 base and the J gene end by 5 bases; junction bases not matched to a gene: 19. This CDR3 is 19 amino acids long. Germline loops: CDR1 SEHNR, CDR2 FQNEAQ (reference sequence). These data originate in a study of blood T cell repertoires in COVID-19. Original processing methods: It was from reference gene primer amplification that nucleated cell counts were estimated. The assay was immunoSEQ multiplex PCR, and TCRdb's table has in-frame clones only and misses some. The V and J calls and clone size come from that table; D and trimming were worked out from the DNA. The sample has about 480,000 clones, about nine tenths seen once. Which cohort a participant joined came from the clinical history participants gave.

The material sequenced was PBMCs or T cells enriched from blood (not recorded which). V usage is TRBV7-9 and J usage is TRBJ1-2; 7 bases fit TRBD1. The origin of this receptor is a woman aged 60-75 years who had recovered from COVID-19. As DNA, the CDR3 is TGTGCCAGCAGCTTAGTTCAGGAAAGGAAGGGACAGAAATTTTATGGCTACACCTTC. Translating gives CASSLVQERKGQKFYGYTF.